These 17 T cell receptor beta chains were sequenced from one sample in a study of CD8 T cells in Susac syndrome. A quantity of about 0.5 to 1 ug RNA underwent reverse transcription using random hexamers. TCRdb analysed the immunoSEQ multiplex PCR reads with MiXCR anew, one entry per CDR3 protein. The sample has about 52,000 distinct CDR3 sequences, roughly 93% seen once. Specimen: CD8+ T cells from PBMCs. The receptors were gathered from a human donor with multiple sclerosis.

The chain has TRBV9 and TRBJ2-7; weak D call: TRBD2 (5 bases). V was shortened by 4 bases and J by 5 bases, with 19 bases between the two germline ends. Germline V gene data show CDR1 as SGDLS and CDR2 as YYNGEE. The CDR3 is 15 amino acids. The CDR3 protein is CASSPHGLPGHEQYF. CDR3 DNA sequence: TGTGCCAGCAGCCCCCACGGACTCCCTGGGCACGAGCAGTACTTC.

The chain couples TRBV7-9 to TRBJ2-5, with 11 bases fitting TRBD2. Germline lookup yields CDR1 SEHNR and CDR2 FQNEAQ (reference sequence). The J segment lost 0 bases and the V segment lost 4 bases, leaving 10 bases of the junction unmatched. The CDR3 is made up of 18 amino acids. The CDR3 spells CASSSTLLAGGYQETQYF. CDR3 bases: TGTGCCAGCAGCTCAACGCTCTTAGCGGGGGGGTACCAAGAGACCCAGTACTTC.

The chain carries TRBV29-1 and TRBJ2-7; D remains unclear. Per the germline V gene, CDR1 is SQVTM and CDR2 is ANQGSEA. This CDR3 is 12 amino acids long. V dropped 3 bases and J dropped 1 base, with 7 bases sitting between them. DNA of the CDR3: TGCAGCGTTGAGTCGGAATCCTACGAGCAGTACTTC. Its protein product is CSVESESYEQYF.

V usage is TRBV12-3 or TRBV12-4 and J usage is TRBJ2-3; D could derive from TRBD1 or TRBD2 (6 bases each). Trimming pared 4 bases from V and 5 bases from J, leaving 19 bases between. This CDR3 has 16 residues. CDR3 in DNA: TGTGCCAGCAGTTACCTGTGGGGGGCGCGATTAGATACGCAGTATTTT. Translating it yields CASSYLWGARLDTQYF.

V and J are TRBV9 and TRBJ2-5; D tentatively fits TRBD1 or TRBD2 (6 bases each). This CDR3 spans 14 amino acids. The germline V and J ends were trimmed by 2 bases and 5 bases, with 13 bases remaining between them. In germline, CDR1 is SGDLS, CDR2 YYNGEE. CDR3 in amino acids: CASSVGHGGETQYF. The CDR3 nucleotides read TGTGCCAGCAGCGTGGGACACGGGGGTGAGACCCAGTACTTC.

This clonotype appeared a single time. The CDR3 DNA reads as TGTGCCAGCAGCTTAGCCGGGCTCTTCGACGAGCAGTACTTC. As protein: CASSLAGLFDEQYF. The chain couples TRBV7-9 to TRBJ2-7; no definite D call. Trimming cost V 0 bases and J 5 bases, with 11 bases left between them. CDR3 length: 14 amino acids. The germline V gene encodes CDR1 SEHNR and CDR2 FQNEAQ (reference sequence).

J is TRBJ2-4 and V is TRBV13; TRBD2 might be the D (5 bases). The length of the CDR3 is 15 residues. Germline lookup yields CDR1 PRHDT and CDR2 FYEKMQ (reference sequence). The V gene lost 5 bases and the J gene lost 3 bases, with 14 bases spanning the gap. Here the CDR3 reads CASSRRGRDKNIQYF. CDR3 in DNA: TGTGCCAGCAGCCGACGGGGTAGGGACAAAAACATTCAGTACTTC.

The rearrangement uses TRBV29-1 and TRBJ1-5; possibly TRBD1 for D (5 bases). CDR3 size: 14 residues. CDR1 and CDR2 from the germline V gene are SQVTM and ANQGSEA. Trimming took off 7 bases at V and 2 bases at J, with 15 bases between the two ends. CDR3 loop: CSATPGDGNQPQHF. The DNA of the CDR3 is TGCAGCGCCACCCCCGGGGACGGCAATCAGCCCCAGCATTTT. Full variable domain (missing parts from reference TRBV29-1 and TRBJ1-5): SAVISQKPSRDICQRGTSLTIQCQVDSQVTMMFWYRQQPGQSLTLIATANQGSEATYESGFVIDKFPISRPNLTFSTLTVSNMSPEDSSIYLCSATPGDGNQPQHFGDGTRLSIL.

The V gene is TRBV9, the J gene TRBJ2-1, with D perhaps matching TRBD1 or TRBD2 (5 bases each). Germline CDR1 SGDLS, CDR2 YYNGEE. V was trimmed by 3 bases and J by 7 bases, leaving 17 bases between them. This CDR3 is 15 amino acids long. The CDR3 is CASSAGTGTRNEQFF. The CDR3 region has the DNA TGTGCCAGCAGCGCAGGAACCGGGACGCGGAATGAGCAGTTCTTC. Full variable domain (remainder filled in from reference TRBV9 and TRBJ2-1): DSGVTQTPKHLITATGQRVTLRCSPRSGDLSVYWYQQSLDQGLQFLIQYYNGEERAKGNILERFSAQQFPDLHSELNLSSLELGDSALYFCASSAGTGTRNEQFFGPGTRLTVL.

The J gene is TRBJ2-3, the V gene TRBV6-1; 9 bases are shared with TRBD2. Germline loops: CDR1 MNHNS, CDR2 SASEGT. With V trimmed by 1 base and J by 4 bases, 0 bases remained unmatched. There are 14 residues in the CDR3. This chain's CDR3 is CASSEGLAADTQYF. CDR3 DNA: TGTGCCAGCAGTGAAGGACTAGCGGCAGATACGCAGTATTTT.

The chain uses TRBV2 and TRBJ2-7, with D possibly TRBD2 on 6 matching bases. Trimming took 9 bases from V and 5 from J, leaving 20 bases between them. Germline V gene lookup returns CDR1 SNHLY and CDR2 FYNNEI. The CDR3 consists of 14 residues. The CDR3: CASFPGTSTNEQYF. In DNA, the CDR3 is TGTGCCAGTTTTCCCGGGACTTCTACGAACGAGCAGTACTTC. Full variable domain (missing parts from reference TRBV2 and TRBJ2-7): EPEVTQTPSHQVTQMGQEVILRCVPISNHLYFYWYRQILGQKVEFLVSFYNNEISEKSEIFDDQFSVERPDGSNFTLKIRSTKLEDSAMYFCASFPGTSTNEQYFGPGTRLTVT.

The table lists this clonotype with a count of one. This chain connects TRBV7-9 to TRBJ2-2; D might be TRBD2 (5 bases). The CDR3 has 16 residues. CDR1 SEHNR and CDR2 FQNEAQ come from the germline V gene (reference sequence). V was shortened by 5 bases and J by 6 bases, with 19 bases between the two germline ends. The CDR3 nucleotides read TGTGCCAGCAGCGCAGTTCGGGAAGAAGCTTCCGGGGAGCTGTTTTTT. Translated: CASSAVREEASGELFF.

The V and J genes are TRBV28 and TRBJ2-2, with D possibly TRBD2 on 5 matching bases. This CDR3 comprises 13 residues. CDR1 and CDR2 from the germline V gene are MDHEN and SYDVKM. The V gene lost 8 bases and the J gene lost 6 bases, with 13 bases spanning the gap. This CDR3 reads CASYPGSAGELFF. The CDR3 coding sequence is TGTGCCAGCTACCCTGGGAGTGCCGGGGAGCTGTTTTTT.

In DNA form, the CDR3 reads TGCGCCAGCAGCTGGCTAAGGGGGTATGAGCAGTTCTTC. It is translated as CASSWLRGYEQFF. V and J are TRBV5-1 and TRBJ2-1; possibly TRBD1 for D (6 bases). The ends were cut back, 3 bases at V and 8 bases at J, with 12 bases in the middle. CDR1 is SGHRS and CDR2 is YFSETQ in the germline V gene. The CDR3 consists of 13 residues.

The chain recombines TRBV4-3 with TRBJ2-3, with 7 bases identical to TRBD2. Per the germline V gene, CDR1 is LGHNA and CDR2 is YSLEER. The V gene end was trimmed by 1 base and the J gene end by 1 base; junction bases not matched to a gene: 8. The length of the CDR3 is 17 residues. The CDR3 region is CASSQAVRGVRTDTQYF. In DNA, the CDR3 is TGCGCCAGCAGCCAAGCGGTCCGGGGGGTCCGCACAGATACGCAGTATTTT.

V gene TRBV5-1 combines with J gene TRBJ2-3; D not certain. The V and J ends lost 2 bases and 2 bases respectively, with 6 bases between them. The CDR3 has 13 amino acids. The V gene's germline CDR1 is SGHRS and CDR2 YFSETQ. In DNA, the CDR3 is TGCGCCAGCAGCTTAAAACCCACAGATACGCAGTATTTT. It specifies CASSLKPTDTQYF.

CDR3 DNA sequence: TGTGCCAGCAATCAGGGTCCGGGGACTGAAGCTTTCTTT. It is translated as CASNQGPGTEAFF. The chain recombines TRBV3-1 with TRBJ1-1; tentatively, D is TRBD1 (5 bases). The CDR3 is made up of 13 amino acids. The germline V gene encodes CDR1 LGHDT and CDR2 YNNKEL (reference sequence). V was pared by 7 bases and J by 5 bases, with 14 bases between.